The rows below give T cell receptor beta chains drawn from one sample of a study of human T cells and chemical hapten exposure. TCRdb reanalysed the RACE reads using MiXCR and keeps one entry per CDR3 protein. The data show fewer than 350,000 distinct CDR3 sequences, approximately 7.5% seen once. The source material was whole blood, sampled in connection with sensitization to the hapten diphenylcyclopropenone (DPC). Receptors were obtained from a man younger than 30 with alopecia areata. Some clones in this sample may be carry-over from other donors' samples. CDR3s include the opening cysteine and the closing phenylalanine or tryptophan. Where a row states a size, it is once, few, many or the class of an expanded clone; other rows omit it.

CSVEDRGTDTQYF | TRBV29-1 | many | TRBJ2-3 | 13
CASSLGLETDTQYF | TRBV5-4 | NA | TRBJ2-3 | 14
CASSVDSFNQPQHF | TRBV7-2 | many | TRBJ1-5 | 14
CASSLPAGRLAEAFF | TRBV5-5 | NA | TRBJ1-1 | 15
CASSLQGRTPQHF | TRBV27 | few | TRBJ1-5 | 13
CASRDIRGPADTQYF | TRBV25-1 | few | TRBJ2-3 | 15
CSVILRDRASDTQYF | TRBV29-1 | NA | TRBJ2-3 | 15
CSVAEGSSYEQYF | TRBV29-1 | many | TRBJ2-7 | 13
CASRVRERDTEAFF | TRBV6-1 | few | TRBJ1-1 | 14
CASSLRTGDYEQYF | TRBV5-1 | NA | TRBJ2-7 | 14
CASSYSGGGTEAFF | TRBV6-6 | few | TRBJ1-1 | 14
CASSYLGRQETQYF | TRBV2 | many | TRBJ2-5 | 14
CASRRSGSMNEQYF | TRBV6-5 | few | TRBJ2-7 | 14
CSAGGGAGYEQYF | TRBV20-1 | many | TRBJ2-7 | 13
CASSLARGTTDTQYF | TRBV7-2 | NA | TRBJ2-3 | 15
CASKPGQGAGELFF | TRBV10-1 | NA | TRBJ2-2 | 14
CSAWEGASTDTQYF | TRBV29-1 | many | TRBJ2-3 | 14
CASSRYRGRNTIYF | TRBV7-2 | few | TRBJ1-3 | 14
CASSAPGTPYNEQFF | TRBV25-1 | many | TRBJ2-1 | 15
CASCLTQGYSNQPQHF | TRBV6-1 | many | TRBJ1-5 | 16
CASSLPDSSYNEQFF | TRBV5-1 | many | TRBJ2-1 | 15
CASSKSGQACAYGYTF | TRBV21-1 | many | TRBJ1-2 | 16
CASSLAVGTYNEQFF | TRBV7-9 | many | TRBJ2-1 | 15
CASSAQGTGAQYF | TRBV12-3/TRBV12-4 | few | TRBJ2-5 | 13
CASLDSFYNEQFF | TRBV7-9 | NA | TRBJ2-1 | 13
CASSSYGTGFYSYTF | TRBV5-5 | many | TRBJ1-2 | 15
CSVGGFLSNQPQHF | TRBV29-1 | many | TRBJ1-5 | 14
CASSLGAGIPFF | TRBV7-9 | few | TRBJ1-1 | 12
CASSPPTGGTDTQYF | TRBV7-3 | many | TRBJ2-3 | 15
CSAQMGGAQGYTF | TRBV29-1 | many | TRBJ1-2 | 13
CASSLMSDRGLYQPQHF | TRBV28 | once | TRBJ1-5 | 17
CASSPITGEQYF | TRBV7-9 | many | TRBJ2-7 | 12
CASSPFGGVEAEAFF | TRBV18 | few | TRBJ1-1 | 15
CASSLRMRGGTEAFF | TRBV14 | NA | TRBJ1-1 | 15
CASSEVGTEAFF | TRBV6-5 | NA | TRBJ1-1 | 12
CASSLAGGAEEKLFF | TRBV7-8 | many | TRBJ1-4 | 15
CASSLEPGYTEAFF | TRBV5-1 | NA | TRBJ1-1 | 14
CASSLVLAGGSHTQYF | TRBV7-2 | many | TRBJ2-3 | 16
CSALSPDAYEQYF | TRBV29-1 | many | TRBJ2-7 | 13
CASSQGSGQGADTQYF | TRBV4-3 | many | TRBJ2-3 | 16
CASSVGNRLNYGYTF | TRBV9 | NA | TRBJ1-2 | 15